This T cell receptor (beta chain) was sequenced during a study of response to subunit inactivated influenza vaccine. Points from the study as a whole: The authors proposed limited new T cell recruitment per seasonal influenza vaccination.

The CDR3 has 14 amino acids. V was pared by 5 bases and J by 2 bases, with 5 bases of the junction left unmatched. Germline CDR1 reads DFQATT; CDR2 reads SNEGSKA (reference sequence). Concerning this clonotype: Its specificity is not known.

In TCRdb, the RT-PCR reads were re-called with MiXCR into one record per CDR3 protein. The table lists hundreds of thousands of distinct CDR3 sequences, approximately 18% of them singletons. This chain joins TRBV20-1 and TRBJ2-7, with 11 bases matching TRBD1. The receptor comes from a man between 45 and 60 years old who received an inactivated influenza vaccine. The sample here was PBMCs from blood, taken 5 days after vaccination. Here the CDR3 DNA reads TGCAGTGCTCCGGACAGGGGGCGCGCCTACGAGCAGTACTTC. This encodes CSAPDRGRAYEQYF.